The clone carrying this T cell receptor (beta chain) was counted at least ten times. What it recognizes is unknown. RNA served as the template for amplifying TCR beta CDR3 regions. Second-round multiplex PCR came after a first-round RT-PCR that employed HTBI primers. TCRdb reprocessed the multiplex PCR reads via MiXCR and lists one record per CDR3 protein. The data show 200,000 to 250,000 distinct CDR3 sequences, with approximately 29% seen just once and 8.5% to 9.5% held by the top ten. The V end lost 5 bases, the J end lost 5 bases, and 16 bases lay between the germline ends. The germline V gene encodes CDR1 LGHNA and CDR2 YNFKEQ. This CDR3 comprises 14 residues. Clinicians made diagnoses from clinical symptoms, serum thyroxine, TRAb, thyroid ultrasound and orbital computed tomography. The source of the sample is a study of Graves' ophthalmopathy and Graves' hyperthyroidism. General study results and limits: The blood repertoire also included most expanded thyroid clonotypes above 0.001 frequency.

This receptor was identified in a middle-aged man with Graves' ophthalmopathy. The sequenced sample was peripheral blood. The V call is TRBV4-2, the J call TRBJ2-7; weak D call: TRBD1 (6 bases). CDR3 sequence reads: CASSKRQDTDEQYF. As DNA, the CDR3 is TGTGCCAGCAGCAAACGACAGGACACCGACGAGCAGTACTTC.